The entry below gives a single T cell receptor beta chain sequence along with its context. The antigen is undetermined. Only United States sites treated participants with HIV. V was cut by 4 bases and J by 6 bases, with 13 bases left in between. Germline V gene lookup returns CDR1 SGHTS and CDR2 YDEGEE. This CDR3 contains 14 residues. The sample belongs to a study of long-term antiretroviral therapy in people with HIV. Broader study findings: Diversity measured after ART increased yet remained under transplant donor controls. Blood was collected between the mid-2000s and the late 2010s, possibly under older ART regimens. The clones with expansion before ART were dominant in the repertoire at all time points.

Sequencing relied on immunoSEQ assay v3.0, run at survey level. Sequencing used immunoSEQ multiplex PCR; TCRdb keeps in-frame clones, though not all of them. Of tens of thousands of clones in the sample, roughly 78% were seen once. The chain uses TRBV5-8 and TRBJ2-2, with D perhaps matching TRBD1 (6 bases). Sequencing was performed on unsorted PBMCs, taken 3.4 years after starting antiretroviral therapy. This receptor was identified in a young man with HIV. The CDR3: CASSKTGLAGELFF. The CDR3 DNA reads as TGTGCCAGCAGCAAAACAGGGCTCGCCGGGGAGCTGTTTTTT.